The TCR beta chain under discussion was sequenced for a study of T cells in Graves' hyperthyroidism and ophthalmopathy. In the study overall: Pretreatment peripheral blood was obtained at initial diagnosis. Study findings and constraints: It was a median around seven months before onset that the model predicted ophthalmopathy.

Patients were excluded because of uncontrolled infection, other autoimmune disease, pregnancy or lactation. Each diagnosis was grounded in clinical symptoms, serum thyroxine and TRAb, thyroid ultrasound, and orbital computed tomography. CDR3 length: 14 residues. Trimming removed 0 bases at V and 9 bases at J, with 12 bases between. CDR1 is SGHDN and CDR2 is FVKESK in the germline V gene. The CDR3 regions of TCR beta were amplified from RNA transcripts. Primed by the HTBI set, a first-round RT-PCR was run on the TCR CDR3. Each CDR3 protein gets one entry after TCRdb re-called the multiplex PCR reads with MiXCR. The top ten clones hold around an eighth of a sample with about 600,000 distinct CDR3 sequences, 13% to 15% of them seen once. Concerning this clonotype itself: Its antigen is unidentified.

The TCR sequence derives from a woman aged 50 to 60 with Graves' ophthalmopathy. The specimen sequenced was blood. The J gene is TRBJ2-1, the V gene TRBV14; TRBD2 might be the D (5 bases). The CDR3 is CASSQELASFEQFF. CDR3 nucleotide sequence: TGTGCCAGCAGCCAAGAATTGGCTAGCTTTGAGCAGTTCTTC.